The rows below give T cell receptor beta chains drawn from one sample of a study of beta chain features in type 1 diabetes. TCRdb's table, derived via immunoSEQ multiplex PCR, lists solely in-frame clones and lacks some. The table lists about 180,000 clones, about 13% of them singletons. The sequencing sample was made of central memory CD4+ T cells from blood. The receptors stem from a woman younger than 30 in good health. Both conserved end residues are part of each CDR3. The D gene is left open where the match is weak. Clone size appears in some rows only: once, few, many, or a class for an expanded clone.

v_gene: TRBV7-9; d_gene: -; j_gene: TRBJ2-7; abundance: few; CDR3nt: TGTGCCAGCAGCTTAGCGCCCACGGTGTCCTACGAGCAGTACTTC; CDR3aa: CASSLAPTVSYEQYF
v_gene: TRBV30; d_gene: -; j_gene: TRBJ2-2; abundance: -; CDR3nt: TGTGCCTGGAGACTTGGAGCGAACACCGGGGAGCTGTTTTTT; CDR3aa: CAWRLGANTGELFF
v_gene: TRBV11-2; d_gene: TRBD2; j_gene: TRBJ2-5; abundance: -; CDR3nt: TGTGCCAGCAGCAAAGGGACTAGCACCCGGGAGACCCAGTACTTC; CDR3aa: CASSKGTSTRETQYF
v_gene: TRBV18; d_gene: TRBD1; j_gene: TRBJ2-2; abundance: few; CDR3nt: TGTGCCAGCTCACCACCGCCTCAGGGGGCCGGGGAGCTGTTTTTT; CDR3aa: CASSPPPQGAGELFF
v_gene: TRBV18; d_gene: TRBD2; j_gene: TRBJ2-7; abundance: -; CDR3nt: TGTGCCAGCTCGAAATCCGGGACGTTGCTAGCGGACTCCTACGAGCAGTACTTC; CDR3aa: CASSKSGTLLADSYEQYF
v_gene: TRBV28; d_gene: TRBD1; j_gene: TRBJ2-7; abundance: few; CDR3nt: TGTGCCAGCCGTCGGCAGGGGGATTCCTACGAGCAGTACTTC; CDR3aa: CASRRQGDSYEQYF
v_gene: TRBV14; d_gene: TRBD1; j_gene: TRBJ1-2; abundance: -; CDR3nt: TGTGCCAGCAGCCATCTACAGGGGGCGAATTTTCATATCGATGGCTACACCTTC; CDR3aa: CASSHLQGANFHIDGYTF
v_gene: TRBV28; d_gene: TRBD1; j_gene: TRBJ1-2; abundance: -; CDR3nt: TGTGCCAGCAGTTCAGGGACAGGAGTAGGCTACACCTTC; CDR3aa: CASSSGTGVGYTF
v_gene: TRBV11-2; d_gene: -; j_gene: TRBJ1-1; abundance: few; CDR3nt: TGTGCCAGCAGCTTAGTGGGGAGGACTGAAGCTTTCTTT; CDR3aa: CASSLVGRTEAFF
v_gene: TRBV27; d_gene: -; j_gene: TRBJ1-1; abundance: few; CDR3nt: TGTGCCAGCAGTTTCCGTTTACAGTTGGGTGAAGCTTTCTTT; CDR3aa: CASSFRLQLGEAFF
v_gene: TRBV6-5; d_gene: TRBD1; j_gene: TRBJ2-7; abundance: few; CDR3nt: TGTGCCAGCAGTCCCGGGACAGGTGAGCGCGACGAGCAGTACTTC; CDR3aa: CASSPGTGERDEQYF
v_gene: TRBV9; d_gene: -; j_gene: TRBJ2-3; abundance: few; CDR3nt: TGTGCCAGCAGCGTAGGGTCGGGAGTGAAGACAGATACGCAGTATTTT; CDR3aa: CASSVGSGVKTDTQYF
v_gene: TRBV6-1; d_gene: -; j_gene: TRBJ2-1; abundance: -; CDR3nt: TGTGCCAGCAGTGAAAATTTGAACAGGGCGGTCGCAAATGAGCAGTTCTTC; CDR3aa: CASSENLNRAVANEQFF
v_gene: TRBV29-1; d_gene: -; j_gene: TRBJ2-5; abundance: -; CDR3nt: TGCAGCGTTGCTTATTCTCAGGAGACCCAGTACTTC; CDR3aa: CSVAYSQETQYF
v_gene: TRBV10-3; d_gene: -; j_gene: TRBJ2-5; abundance: -; CDR3nt: TGTGCCATCAGTGATGGAGGGTCGGAGACCCAGTACTTC; CDR3aa: CAISDGGSETQYF
v_gene: TRBV6-5; d_gene: -; j_gene: TRBJ2-6; abundance: -; CDR3nt: TGTGCCAGCAGTTACGGGGGGAGCTCTGGGGCCAACGTCCTGACTTTC; CDR3aa: CASSYGGSSGANVLTF
v_gene: TRBV7-2; d_gene: TRBD2; j_gene: TRBJ2-1; abundance: -; CDR3nt: TGTGCCAGCTCCTACCGACTAGCGGGAGGGTTGGATGAGCAGTTCTTC; CDR3aa: CASSYRLAGGLDEQFF
v_gene: TRBV9; d_gene: TRBD1; j_gene: TRBJ2-1; abundance: -; CDR3nt: TGTGCCAGCAGCGCCCCCGGGACAGCCTACAATGAGCAGTTCTTC; CDR3aa: CASSAPGTAYNEQFF
v_gene: TRBV14; d_gene: -; j_gene: TRBJ2-2; abundance: few; CDR3nt: TGTGCCAGCAGCCAAGTTCAAGCGAAGACCGGGGAGCTGTTTTTT; CDR3aa: CASSQVQAKTGELFF
v_gene: TRBV7-2; d_gene: -; j_gene: TRBJ2-1; abundance: once; CDR3nt: TGTGCCAGCAGCTTCGGGGGGCCCCTCGGCAATGAGCAGTTCTTC; CDR3aa: CASSFGGPLGNEQFF
v_gene: TRBV11-2; d_gene: -; j_gene: TRBJ2-1; abundance: -; CDR3nt: TGTGCCAGCAGCTTTAAACGCCTGGGAGGCAATGAGCAGTTCTTC; CDR3aa: CASSFKRLGGNEQFF
v_gene: TRBV29-1; d_gene: TRBD1; j_gene: TRBJ2-3; abundance: -; CDR3nt: TGCAGCCCCCTGGACAGGGGTAGCACAGATACGCAGTATTTT; CDR3aa: CSPLDRGSTDTQYF
v_gene: TRBV28; d_gene: TRBD1; j_gene: TRBJ2-7; abundance: -; CDR3nt: TGTGCCAGCAGTGGACAGGTCCCCTCCTACGAGCAGTACTTC; CDR3aa: CASSGQVPSYEQYF
v_gene: TRBV2; d_gene: -; j_gene: TRBJ2-1; abundance: -; CDR3nt: TGTGCCAGCAGTGAGTTAGCAAATGAGCAGTTCTTC; CDR3aa: CASSELANEQFF
v_gene: TRBV7-6; d_gene: TRBD1; j_gene: TRBJ1-2; abundance: few; CDR3nt: TGTGCCAGCAGCATCACCGGGACAGGGATTGGCTACACCTTC; CDR3aa: CASSITGTGIGYTF
v_gene: TRBV29-1; d_gene: TRBD2; j_gene: TRBJ2-1; abundance: -; CDR3nt: TGCAGCGTTGAGGGGACTAGCGGACTGAGCTCCTACAATGAGCAGTTCTTC; CDR3aa: CSVEGTSGLSSYNEQFF
v_gene: TRBV7-9; d_gene: TRBD2; j_gene: TRBJ2-5; abundance: few; CDR3nt: TGTGCCAGCAGCTTATATGGAGCGGGAGAGTCTGTGGAGACCCAGTACTTC; CDR3aa: CASSLYGAGESVETQYF
v_gene: TRBV7-6; d_gene: -; j_gene: TRBJ2-1; abundance: few; CDR3nt: TGTGCCAGCAGCTTAGCACAGGTTAGGACAAATGAGCAGTTCTTC; CDR3aa: CASSLAQVRTNEQFF
v_gene: TRBV10-3; d_gene: TRBD2; j_gene: TRBJ2-1; abundance: few; CDR3nt: TGTGCCATCAGAGCGACTAGCGGGAGTAGGGATGAGCAGTTCTTC; CDR3aa: CAIRATSGSRDEQFF
v_gene: TRBV2; d_gene: TRBD2; j_gene: TRBJ2-3; abundance: -; CDR3nt: TGTGCCAGCAGTTCCCGACTAGCGGGAGCAGGAGGCACAGATACGCAGTATTTT; CDR3aa: CASSSRLAGAGGTDTQYF
v_gene: TRBV10-3; d_gene: -; j_gene: TRBJ2-3; abundance: -; CDR3nt: TGTGCCATCAGTGAGGTCGCAGATACGCAGTATTTT; CDR3aa: CAISEVADTQYF